Listed below are T cell receptor beta chains from one sample, sequenced in a study of tumor-infiltrating lymphocytes in primary liver carcinoma. Each CDR3 protein is one row after TCRdb ran MiXCR on the multiplex PCR reads. The data show 330,000 or so distinct CDR3 sequences, with about 65% seen just once and 6.5% held by the top ten. Specimen: peripheral blood. The source of these receptors is a man aged 35 to 55 with primary liver carcinoma and hepatitis B virus infection. CDR3s include the opening cysteine and the closing phenylalanine or tryptophan. The D gene is left open where the match is weak. Only some rows state a clone size, as once, few, many or a class for expanded clones.

.	TRBV11-2	.	TRBJ1-1	CTSSSTLYSENTEVFF	TGTACCAGCAGCTCAACATTATATTCAGAGAACACTGAAGTTTTCTTC
.	TRBV11-2	.	TRBJ2-1	CASSPSISGYNEQFF	TGTGCCAGCAGTCCCTCGATTAGCGGATACAATGAGCAGTTCTTC
few	TRBV28	TRBD2	TRBJ2-3	CASRGTSGDTQYF	TGTGCCAGCAGGGGGACTAGCGGGGATACGCAGTATTTT
.	TRBV11-1	.	TRBJ1-2	CACSCGGESGYTF	TGTGCCTGCAGCTGTGGAGGGGAGAGTGGCTACACCTTC
.	TRBV5-4	.	TRBJ2-7	CASIARTYEQYF	TGTGCCAGCATCGCTAGGACCTATGAGCAGTACTTC
many	TRBV14	TRBD1	TRBJ2-5	CASSRRTGGNQETQYF	TGTGCCAGCAGCCGTCGGACAGGGGGAAACCAAGAGACCCAGTACTTC
.	TRBV30	.	TRBJ1-2	CASTGTGFSHTF	TGTGCTTCTACCGGGACGGGTTTTTCCCACACCTTC
.	TRBV12-3/TRBV12-4	TRBD2	TRBJ2-3	CASRGLAGGRTDTQYF	TGTGCCAGCAGGGGACTAGCGGGAGGTAGGACAGATACGCAGTATTTT
.	TRBV11-2	TRBD1	TRBJ2-1	CASSLVPGQGAGEQSF	TGTGCCAGTAGCTTAGTCCCCGGGCAGGGGGCTGGTGAGCAGTCCTTC
.	TRBV30	.	TRBJ1-2	CAWMRWDDYGYTF	TGTGCCTGGATGAGGTGGGACGACTATGGCTACACCTTC
.	TRBV7-8	TRBD2	TRBJ2-3	CASVGTTRGDTQYF	TGTGCCAGCGTCGGGACTACCCGAGGAGATACGCAGTATTTT
.	TRBV12-5	TRBD1	TRBJ2-5	CASGRGQGDFETQYF	TGTGCTAGTGGTCGGGGACAGGGAGATTTTGAGACCCAGTACTTC
many	TRBV11-1	.	TRBJ2-3	CASSGWEPSTDTQYF	TGTGCCAGCAGCGGCTGGGAGCCTAGCACAGATACGCAGTATTTT
.	TRBV7-8	.	TRBJ1-1	CASSLGETATEAFF	TGTGCCAGCAGCTTGGGAGAGACCGCCACTGAAGCTTTCTTT
.	TRBV11-2	TRBD2	TRBJ2-5	CASSLGMLSGGGETQYF	TGTGCCAGCAGCTTAGGGATGCTATCGGGAGGGGGGGAGACCCAGTACTTC
.	TRBV5-1	.	TRBJ1-3	CASSLNRNSGNNIYF	TGCGCCAGCAGCTTGAACAGAAACTCTGGAAACAACATATATTTT
.	TRBV11-2	.	TRBJ1-1	CASSETGSEAFF	TGTGCCAGCAGCGAAACAGGATCTGAAGCTTTCTTT
.	TRBV11-2	TRBD2	TRBJ2-3	CASSLSLFLAGGQRDTQYF	TGTGCCAGCAGCTTGTCCCTTTTTCTAGCGGGAGGCCAGCGGGATACGCAGTATTTT
.	TRBV6-1	.	TRBJ2-7	CASRKSGAGAAYEQYF	TGTGCCAGCAGGAAATCAGGGGCGGGGGCTGCATACGAGCAGTACTTC
once	TRBV11-2	.	TRBJ2-3	CASRQPINPTDTQYF	TGTGCCAGCCGACAACCCATCAACCCCACAGATACGCAGTATTTT
.	TRBV4-2	TRBD2	TRBJ2-7	CASSPGPAGDSYEQYF	TGTGCCAGCAGCCCCGGACCAGCGGGGGACTCCTATGAGCAGTACTTC
.	TRBV6-5	.	TRBJ1-1	CASRTPPGIATEAFF	TGTGCCAGCAGAACCCCTCCGGGGATAGCCACTGAAGCTTTCTTT
few	TRBV11-3	.	TRBJ2-1	CASSLFGGQGDEQFF	TGTGCCAGCAGCTTATTCGGCGGCCAGGGCGATGAGCAGTTCTTC
many	TRBV6-5	TRBD1	TRBJ1-6	CASSRTGVGSPLHF	TGTGCCAGCAGTCGGACAGGGGTCGGTTCACCCCTCCACTTT
.	TRBV6-1	TRBD1	TRBJ2-3	CASTPGTGATDTQYF	TGTGCCAGCACCCCCGGGACAGGGGCCACAGATACGCAGTATTTT
many	TRBV5-6	TRBD2	TRBJ2-3	CASSLLGREADTQYF	TGTGCCAGCAGCTTGCTGGGACGGGAGGCAGATACGCAGTATTTT
.	TRBV29-1	.	TRBJ2-1	CSVDDDDTVSYNEQFF	TGCAGCGTTGATGACGATGACACAGTCTCCTACAATGAGCAGTTCTTC
.	TRBV4-1	.	TRBJ1-4	CASSQGQGNSTANEKLFF	TGCGCCAGCAGCCAAGGCCAGGGGAACTCTACGGCTAATGAAAAACTGTTTTTT
.	TRBV14	.	TRBJ2-1	CASSSHHEQLF	TGTGCCAGCAGTTCTCATCATGAGCAGCTCTTC